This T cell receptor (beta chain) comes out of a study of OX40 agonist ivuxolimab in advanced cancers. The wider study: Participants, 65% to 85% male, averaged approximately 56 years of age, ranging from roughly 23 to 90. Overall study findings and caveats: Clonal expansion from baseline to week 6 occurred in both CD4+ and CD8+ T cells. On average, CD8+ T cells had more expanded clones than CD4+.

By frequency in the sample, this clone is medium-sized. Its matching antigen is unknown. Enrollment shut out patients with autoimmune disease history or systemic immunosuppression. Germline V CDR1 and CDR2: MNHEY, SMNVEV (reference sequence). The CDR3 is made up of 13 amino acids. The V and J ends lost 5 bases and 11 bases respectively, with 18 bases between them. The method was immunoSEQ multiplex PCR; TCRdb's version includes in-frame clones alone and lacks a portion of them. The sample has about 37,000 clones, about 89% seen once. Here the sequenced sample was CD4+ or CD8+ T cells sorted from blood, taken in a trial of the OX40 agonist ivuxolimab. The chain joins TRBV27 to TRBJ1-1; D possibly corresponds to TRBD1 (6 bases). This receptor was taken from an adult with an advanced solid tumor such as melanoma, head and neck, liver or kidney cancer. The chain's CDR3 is CASSNRVEGEAFF. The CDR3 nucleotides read TGTGCCAGCAGTAACAGGGTGGAGGGGGAGGCTTTCTTT.